This T cell receptor (beta chain) is from a study of blood T cell repertoires in COVID-19. Study-wide background: PBMCs, B-cell-depleted T cells, or T cells provided the cDNA or gDNA that made up the material.

In the authors' methods: Quantification of nucleated cells was approximated via reference gene primer amplification. The table came from immunoSEQ multiplex PCR; TCRdb's copy has only in-frame clones and leaves some out. That table supplies the V and J calls and clone size; D and trimming were determined from the DNA. The sample yields about 200,000 clones, 70% to 90% seen once. In Seattle, patients joined the study during active infection and were tracked longitudinally. The CDR3 is 15 amino acids. The germline V gene encodes CDR1 SGHTS and CDR2 YDEGEE. The V and J ends lost 4 bases and 0 bases respectively, with 14 bases between them.

This clonotype originated in a middle-aged man with COVID-19, enrolled during active disease. The chain employs TRBV5-8 and TRBJ2-7; possibly TRBD2 for D (6 bases). The sample comprised peripheral blood. Here the CDR3 reads CASSTTWRGSYEQYF. The CDR3 coding sequence is TGTGCCAGCAGCACCACGTGGAGGGGCTCCTACGAGCAGTACTTC. The full variable domain, completed using reference TRBV5-8 and TRBJ2-7, is EAGVTQSPTHLIKTRGQQATLRCSPISGHTSVYWYQQALGLGLQFLLWYDEGEERNRGNFPPRFSGRQFPNYSSELNVNALELEDSALYLCASSTTWRGSYEQYFGPGTRLTVT.